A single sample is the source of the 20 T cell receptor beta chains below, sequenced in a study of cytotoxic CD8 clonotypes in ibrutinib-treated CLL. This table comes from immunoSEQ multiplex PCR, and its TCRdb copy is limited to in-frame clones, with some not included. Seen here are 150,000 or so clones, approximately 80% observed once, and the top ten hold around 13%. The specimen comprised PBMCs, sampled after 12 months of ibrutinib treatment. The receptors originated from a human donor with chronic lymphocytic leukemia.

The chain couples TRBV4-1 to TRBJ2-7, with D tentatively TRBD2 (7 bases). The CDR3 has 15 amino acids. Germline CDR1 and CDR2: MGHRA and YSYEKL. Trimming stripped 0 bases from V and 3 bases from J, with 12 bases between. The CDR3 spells CASSQESGTIYEQYF. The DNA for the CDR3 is TGCGCCAGCAGCCAAGAAAGCGGGACAATCTACGAGCAGTACTTC.

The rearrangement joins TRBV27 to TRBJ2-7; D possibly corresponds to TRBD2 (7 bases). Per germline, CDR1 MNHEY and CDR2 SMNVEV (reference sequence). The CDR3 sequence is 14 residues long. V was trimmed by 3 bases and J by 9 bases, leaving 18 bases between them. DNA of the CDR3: TGTGCCAGCAGTTTGGGGGGGGCCGGCTCGCGGCAGTACTTC. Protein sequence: CASSLGGAGSRQYF.

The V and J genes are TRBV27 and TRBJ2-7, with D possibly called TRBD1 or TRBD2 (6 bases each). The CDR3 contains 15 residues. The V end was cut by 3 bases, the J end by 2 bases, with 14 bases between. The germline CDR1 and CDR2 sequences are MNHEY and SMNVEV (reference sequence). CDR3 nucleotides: TGTGCCAGCAGTTTGTCGGGGGCCGGCCCCTACGAGCAGTACTTC. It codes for CASSLSGAGPYEQYF.

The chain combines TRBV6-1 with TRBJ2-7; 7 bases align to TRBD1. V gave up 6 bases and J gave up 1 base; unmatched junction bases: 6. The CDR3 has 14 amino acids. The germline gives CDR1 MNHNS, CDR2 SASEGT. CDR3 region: CASRVGTDSYEQYF. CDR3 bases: TGTGCCAGCAGGGTCGGGACAGATTCCTACGAGCAGTACTTC.

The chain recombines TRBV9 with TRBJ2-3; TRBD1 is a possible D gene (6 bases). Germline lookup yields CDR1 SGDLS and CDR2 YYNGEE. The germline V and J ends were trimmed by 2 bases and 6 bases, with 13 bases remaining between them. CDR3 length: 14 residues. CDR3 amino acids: CASSVTGKADTQYF. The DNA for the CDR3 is TGTGCCAGCAGCGTTACAGGGAAGGCGGATACGCAGTATTTT. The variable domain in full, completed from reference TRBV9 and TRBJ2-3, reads DSGVTQTPKHLITATGQRVTLRCSPRSGDLSVYWYQQSLDQGLQFLIQYYNGEERAKGNILERFSAQQFPDLHSELNLSSLELGDSALYFCASSVTGKADTQYFGPGTRLTVL.

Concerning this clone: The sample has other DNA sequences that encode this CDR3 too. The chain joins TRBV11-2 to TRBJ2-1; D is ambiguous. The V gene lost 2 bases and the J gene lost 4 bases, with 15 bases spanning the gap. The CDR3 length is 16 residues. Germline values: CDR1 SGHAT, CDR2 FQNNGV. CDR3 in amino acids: CASSLLSRQSYNEQFF. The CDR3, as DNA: TGTGCCAGCAGCTTACTCTCGCGACAAAGTTACAATGAGCAGTTCTTC.

The CDR3 protein is CASSFGLAGLSSYNEQFF. CDR3 DNA: TGTGCCAGCAGCTTCGGGCTAGCGGGGCTGAGCTCCTACAATGAGCAGTTCTTC. This chain links TRBV27 with TRBJ2-1; 9 bases are shared with TRBD2. V gave up 6 bases and J gave up 0 bases; unmatched junction bases: 12. The CDR3 is made up of 18 amino acids. The germline V gene encodes CDR1 MNHEY and CDR2 SMNVEV (reference sequence).

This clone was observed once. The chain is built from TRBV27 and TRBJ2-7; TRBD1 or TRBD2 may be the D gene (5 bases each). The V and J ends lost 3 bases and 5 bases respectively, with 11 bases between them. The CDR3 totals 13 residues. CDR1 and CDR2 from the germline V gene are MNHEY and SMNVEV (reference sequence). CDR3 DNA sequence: TGTGCCAGCAGTTTTAGGGGAGACGACGAGCAGTACTTC. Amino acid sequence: CASSFRGDDEQYF.

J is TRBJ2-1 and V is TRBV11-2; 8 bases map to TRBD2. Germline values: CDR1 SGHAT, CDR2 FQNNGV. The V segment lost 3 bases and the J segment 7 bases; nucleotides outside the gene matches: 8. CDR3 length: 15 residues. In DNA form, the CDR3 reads TGTGCCAGCAGCTTGTTGTCGGGAGGGTGGAATGAGCAGTTCTTC. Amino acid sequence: CASSLLSGGWNEQFF. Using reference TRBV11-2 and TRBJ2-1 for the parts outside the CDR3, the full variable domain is EAGVAQSPRYKIIEKRQSVAFWCNPISGHATLYWYQQILGQGPKLLIQFQNNGVVDDSQLPKDRFSAERLKGVDSTLKIQPAKLEDSAVYLCASSLLSGGWNEQFFGPGTRLTVL.

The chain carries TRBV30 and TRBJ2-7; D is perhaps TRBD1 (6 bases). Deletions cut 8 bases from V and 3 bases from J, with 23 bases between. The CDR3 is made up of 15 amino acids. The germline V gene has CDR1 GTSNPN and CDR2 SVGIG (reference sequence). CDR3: CATDVRDNIYYEQYF. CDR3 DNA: TGTGCCACCGACGTCCGGGACAATATATACTACGAGCAGTACTTC. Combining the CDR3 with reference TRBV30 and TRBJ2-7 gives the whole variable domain SQTIHQWPATLVQPVGSPLSLECTVEGTSNPNLYWYRQAAGRGLQLLFYSVGIGQISSEVPQNLSASRPQDRQFILSSKKLLLSDSGFYLCATDVRDNIYYEQYFGPGTRLTVT.

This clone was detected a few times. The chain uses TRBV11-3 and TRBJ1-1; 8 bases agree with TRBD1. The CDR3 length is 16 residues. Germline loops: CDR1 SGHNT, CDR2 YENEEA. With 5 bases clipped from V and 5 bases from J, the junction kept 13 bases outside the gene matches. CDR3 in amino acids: CASSIHDRGARTEAFF. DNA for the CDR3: TGTGCCAGCAGCATCCATGACAGGGGAGCTAGGACTGAAGCTTTCTTT. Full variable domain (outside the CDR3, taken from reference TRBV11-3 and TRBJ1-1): EAGVVQSPRYKIIEKKQPVAFWCNPISGHNTLYWYLQNLGQGPELLIRYENEEAVDDSQLPKDRFSAERLKGVDSTLKIQPAELGDSAVYLCASSIHDRGARTEAFFGQGTRLTVV.

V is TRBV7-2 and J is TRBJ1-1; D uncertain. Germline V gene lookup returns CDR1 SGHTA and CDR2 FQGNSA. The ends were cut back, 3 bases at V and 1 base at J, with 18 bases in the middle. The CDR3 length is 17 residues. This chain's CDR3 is CASSFEGYGRANTEAFF. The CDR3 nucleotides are TGTGCCAGCAGCTTCGAAGGGTATGGGCGGGCGAACACTGAAGCTTTCTTT.

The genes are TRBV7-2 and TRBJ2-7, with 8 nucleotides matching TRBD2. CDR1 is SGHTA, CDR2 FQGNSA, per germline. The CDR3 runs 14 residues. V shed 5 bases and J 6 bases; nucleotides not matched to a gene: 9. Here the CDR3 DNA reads TGTGCCAGCAGCCGGGGGGGCTCTCTCTCCGAGCAGTACTTC. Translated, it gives CASSRGGSLSEQYF.

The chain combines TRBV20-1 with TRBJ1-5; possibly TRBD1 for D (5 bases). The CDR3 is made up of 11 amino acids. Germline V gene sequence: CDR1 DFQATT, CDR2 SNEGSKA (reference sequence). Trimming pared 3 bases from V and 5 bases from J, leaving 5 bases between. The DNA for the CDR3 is TGCAGTGCTAGCAGGGATCAGCCCCAGCATTTT. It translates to CSASRDQPQHF.

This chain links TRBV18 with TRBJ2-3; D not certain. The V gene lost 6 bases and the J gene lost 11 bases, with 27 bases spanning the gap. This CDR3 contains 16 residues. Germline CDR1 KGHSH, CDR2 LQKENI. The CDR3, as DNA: TGTGCCAGCTCTCCCGCCGGAGCCGGCCCCCGGCCAGAGCAGTATTTT. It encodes CASSPAGAGPRPEQYF. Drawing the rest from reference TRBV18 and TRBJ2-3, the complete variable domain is NAGVMQNPRHLVRRRGQEARLRCSPMKGHSHVYWYRQLPEEGLKFMVYLQKENIIDESGMPKERFSAEFPKEGPSILRIQQVVRGDSAAYFCASSPAGAGPRPEQYFGPGTRLTVL.

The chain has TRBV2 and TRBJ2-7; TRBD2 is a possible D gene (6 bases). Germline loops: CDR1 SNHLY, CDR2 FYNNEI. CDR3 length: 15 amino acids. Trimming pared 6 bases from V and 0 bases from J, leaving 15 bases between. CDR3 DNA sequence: TGTGCCAGCAGAGCCGGGACTCACGTCTCCTACGAGCAGTACTTC. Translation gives CASRAGTHVSYEQYF.

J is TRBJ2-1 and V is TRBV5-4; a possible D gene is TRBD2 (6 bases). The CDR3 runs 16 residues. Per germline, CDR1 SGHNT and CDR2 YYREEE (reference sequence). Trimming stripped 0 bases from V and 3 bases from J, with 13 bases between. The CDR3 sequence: CASSLAQAGFYNEQFF. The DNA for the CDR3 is TGTGCCAGCAGCTTGGCCCAAGCGGGTTTCTACAATGAGCAGTTCTTC.

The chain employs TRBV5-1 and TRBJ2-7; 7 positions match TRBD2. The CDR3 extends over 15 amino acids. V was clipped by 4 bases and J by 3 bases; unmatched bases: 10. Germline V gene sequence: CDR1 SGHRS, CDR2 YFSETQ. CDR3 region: CASSHSWAGDYEQYF. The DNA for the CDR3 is TGCGCCAGCAGCCATTCTTGGGCGGGGGACTACGAGCAGTACTTC.

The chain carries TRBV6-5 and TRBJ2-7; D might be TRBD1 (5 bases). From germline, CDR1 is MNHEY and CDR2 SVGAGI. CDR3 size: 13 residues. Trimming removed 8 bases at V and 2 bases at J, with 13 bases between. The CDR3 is CASRRQGPYEQYF. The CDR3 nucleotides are TGTGCCAGCCGTAGGCAGGGCCCCTACGAGCAGTACTTC.

CDR3 loop: CASSDTPSLESNQPQHF. The DNA of the CDR3 is TGTGCCAGCAGCGACACCCCCTCTTTGGAGAGCAATCAGCCCCAGCATTTT. The chain joins TRBV7-2 to TRBJ1-5; D remains unclear. The V end lost 5 bases, the J end lost 1 base, and 18 bases lay between the germline ends. The CDR3 length is 17 residues. Germline CDR1 reads SGHTA; CDR2 reads FQGNSA.